This T cell receptor (beta chain) was captured in a study of blood T cell repertoires in COVID-19. Here immunoSEQ multiplex PCR was the method, and the copy in TCRdb shows in-frame clones only, minus some. Of 250,000 to 300,000 clones listed, roughly 90% are singletons. CDR3 length: 16 residues. CDR1 LNHDA and CDR2 SQIVND come from the germline V gene (reference sequence). V was clipped by 9 bases and J by 0 bases; unmatched bases: 6. The sample comprised PBMCs or T cells enriched from blood (not recorded which). The chain joins TRBV19 to TRBJ2-6, with TRBD1 identical over 9 bases. The receptor was derived from a woman aged 25 to 39 who had recovered from COVID-19. CDR3 DNA: TGTGCCAGCCGGGGACAGGGTAGCTCTGGGGCCAACGTCCTGACTTTC. It is translated as CASRGQGSSGANVLTF.